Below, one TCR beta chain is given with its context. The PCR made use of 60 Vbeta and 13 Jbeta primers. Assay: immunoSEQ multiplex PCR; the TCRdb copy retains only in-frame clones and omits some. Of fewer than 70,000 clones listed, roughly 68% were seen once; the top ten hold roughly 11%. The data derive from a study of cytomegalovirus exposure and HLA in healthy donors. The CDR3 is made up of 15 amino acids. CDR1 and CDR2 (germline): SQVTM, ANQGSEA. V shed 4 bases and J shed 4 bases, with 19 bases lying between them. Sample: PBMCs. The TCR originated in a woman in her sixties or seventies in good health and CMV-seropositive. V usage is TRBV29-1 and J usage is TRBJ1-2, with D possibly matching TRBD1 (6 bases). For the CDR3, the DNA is TGCAGCGTTGCGGAGGGGGGGACGCCAAGCTATGGCTACACCTTC. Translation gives CSVAEGGTPSYGYTF.